This TCR beta chain was identified during a study of cytomegalovirus exposure and HLA in healthy donors. Amplification used 60 Vbeta primers and 13 Jbeta primers. Here immunoSEQ multiplex PCR was the method, and the copy in TCRdb shows in-frame clones only, minus some. The data hold roughly 200,000 clones, with 86% observed a single time. This CDR3 has 13 residues. Germline values: CDR1 SEHNR, CDR2 FQNEAQ (reference sequence). This clone was counted a single time. The junction does not match germline at one end; this may be a read error. The chain links TRBV7-9 to TRBJ1-2, with a possible D match to TRBD1 (6 bases). The sequence came from a woman in her twenties or thirties in good health and CMV-seronegative. What was sequenced was PBMCs. CDR3 in amino acids: CASRLGGDGGYTF. The CDR3 DNA reads TGTGCCAGCAGGTTAGGGGGGGACGGAGGCTACACCTTC.